A selection of T cell receptor beta chains follows, all from one sample in a study of blood T cell repertoires in COVID-19. The data were produced by immunoSEQ multiplex PCR, yet TCRdb's version contains in-frame clones alone and is incomplete. The repertoire holds about 110,000 clones, with about 90% as singletons. Sequencing was done on a sample of peripheral blood. These receptors all come from a human donor in a cohort sampled during active COVID-19. Both conserved end residues are part of each CDR3. A D gene is named only where the DNA matches it firmly. Clone size appears in some rows only: once, few, many, or a class for an expanded clone.

V gene	D gene	clone size	J gene	CDR3 DNA	CDR3 protein
TRBV6-6	.	.	TRBJ2-2	TGTGCCAGCAGTTACACGGGAGTAGGGACCGGGGAGCTGTTTTTT	CASSYTGVGTGELFF
TRBV14	TRBD1	.	TRBJ1-1	TGTGCCAGCAGCCCCTGGGACAGCTTGAACACTGAAGCTTTCTTT	CASSPWDSLNTEAFF
TRBV27	.	.	TRBJ2-1	TGTGCCAGCAGTTTAGCAGGGGCGTCCCTGGCATTCTACAATGAGCAGTTCTTC	CASSLAGASLAFYNEQFF
TRBV7-2	.	once	TRBJ1-2	TGTGCCAGCAGCTTAGAAGCGACCCGGGGTGGCTACACCTTC	CASSLEATRGGYTF
TRBV6-6	TRBD1	.	TRBJ1-5	TGTGCCAGCAGTGTGACAGGGGGCGGCAATCAGCCCCAGCATTTT	CASSVTGGGNQPQHF
TRBV4-2	.	few	TRBJ2-5	TGTGCCAGCAGCCAAGATGGGGCAGGGCAAGAGACCCAGTACTTC	CASSQDGAGQETQYF
TRBV27	.	.	TRBJ2-1	TGTGCCAGCACTCAGAGGGCAGGGGACAATGAGCAGTTCTTC	CASTQRAGDNEQFF
TRBV6-1	TRBD1	.	TRBJ2-1	TGTGCCAGCAGTGATGGACAGGGCTCCTACAATGAGCAGTTCTTC	CASSDGQGSYNEQFF
TRBV19	TRBD2	.	TRBJ2-1	TGTGCCAGTAGTGTATTAGCGGGATCCTACAATGAGCAGTTCTTC	CASSVLAGSYNEQFF
TRBV28	TRBD1	.	TRBJ1-1	TGTGCCAGCAGGGCGGGACAGGGGGCTTCGAACACTGAAGCTTTCTTT	CASRAGQGASNTEAFF
TRBV6-1	TRBD1	.	TRBJ1-5	TGTGCCAGCAGTGTACAGGGGGCGGTAAGCAATCAGCCCCAGCATTTT	CASSVQGAVSNQPQHF
TRBV6-5	TRBD2	.	TRBJ2-3	TGTGCCAGCCGGAGACTAGCGGGAGGAACAGATACGCAGTATTTT	CASRRLAGGTDTQYF
TRBV11-1	.	.	TRBJ1-1	TGTGCCAGCAGCTCCGACCCTCCTATAGGGGCTGAAGCTTTCTTT	CASSSDPPIGAEAFF
TRBV7-9	.	.	TRBJ2-7	TGTGCCAGCAGCTTATACGAAGAGCGGATCTCCTACGAGCAGTACTTC	CASSLYEERISYEQYF
TRBV2	.	.	TRBJ1-4	TGTGCCAGCAGTGAAGGGCAGGCCGAAAAACTGTTTTTT	CASSEGQAEKLFF
TRBV29-1	TRBD1	.	TRBJ2-1	TGCAGCGTTGGACCGAATCCTTGGGGACAGGGGCACAATGAGCAGTTCTTC	CSVGPNPWGQGHNEQFF
TRBV6-5	.	.	TRBJ1-6	TGTGCCAGCAGAGTTCCTACTTCACCCCTCCACTTT	CASRVPTSPLHF
TRBV7-9	.	.	TRBJ2-3	TGTGCCAGCAGCTTCGCCTATAACCGCGGGGGCACAGATACGCAGTATTTT	CASSFAYNRGGTDTQYF
TRBV10-1	.	.	TRBJ2-1	TGCGCCAGCAGTGGATCGACAGGTATGAACGAGCAGTTCTTC	CASSGSTGMNEQFF
TRBV11-2	TRBD2	.	TRBJ2-4	TGTGCCAGCAGCCCGCAAACGGGACTAGCACACTTC	CASSPQTGLAHF
TRBV3-1/TRBV3-2	.	few	TRBJ1-5	TGTGCCAGCAGCCAAGCAGGTAGCAATCAGCCCCAGCATTTT	CASSQAGSNQPQHF
TRBV28	TRBD1	once	TRBJ2-7	TGTGCCAGCAGTGTCCCGGGACAGGGGCTAGGAGAGCAGTACTTC	CASSVPGQGLGEQYF
TRBV18	.	.	TRBJ2-7	TGTGCCAGCTCAAATAGCGGAGACTACGAGCAGTACTTC	CASSNSGDYEQYF
TRBV3-1/TRBV3-2	TRBD1	.	TRBJ2-7	TGTGCCAGCAGCCAAGTCGGTGGGGACAGGGGGCCCTACGAGCAGTACTTC	CASSQVGGDRGPYEQYF